This T cell receptor beta chain was documented in a study of breast tumors, draining lymph nodes, adjacent tissues. The V segment lost 7 bases and the J segment 4 bases; nucleotides outside the gene matches: 7. The CDR3 has 14 residues. TCRdb reprocessed the multiplex PCR reads via MiXCR and lists one record per CDR3 protein. The sample yields about 66,000 distinct CDR3 sequences, around 43% seen once. About this clonotype itself: Its specificity is unknown.

Study-wide results and caveats: The data were judged consistent with most tumor T cells coming from lymph node and expanding in tumor. Tumor and nontumor repertoires were significantly more similar in luminal-like than in basal-like breast cancer. That most tumor T cells come from lymph nodes remained unproven. Tumor TCR diversity was below lymph nodes but above nontumor tissue.

Sequences were obtained from breast tumor tissue. The V call is TRBV12-3 or TRBV12-4, the J call TRBJ2-7; 10 bases align to TRBD1. The receptor's source is a female donor with breast cancer. Some clones in this sample may be carry-over from other donors' samples. The CDR3 nucleotides read TGTGCCAGCAAGCCGACAGGGGGCGTTTACGAGCAGTACTTC. This encodes CASKPTGGVYEQYF.